The 23 T cell receptor beta chains reported below all come from one sample, sequenced in a study of beta chain features in type 1 diabetes. Expressed TCRB transcripts were sequenced because the isolated RNA had all been reverse transcribed beforehand. Generated by immunoSEQ multiplex PCR, the TCRdb table keeps only in-frame clones and is missing some. The data contain almost 350,000 clones, 8% of them singletons. The sample comprised central memory CD4+ T cells from blood. The receptors shown here come from a woman between 18 and 29 years old in good health.

This clone was counted between two and nine times. The chain combines TRBV5-6 with TRBJ1-5; D is unresolved. Trimming pared 6 bases from V and 7 bases from J, leaving 11 bases between. Germline assignment: CDR1 SGHDT and CDR2 YYEEEE. The CDR3 spans 12 residues. The CDR3 region has the DNA TGTGCCAGCACCACTGGGAACCAGCCCCAGCATTTT. It encodes CASTTGNQPQHF. Drawing the rest from reference TRBV5-6 and TRBJ1-5, the complete variable domain is DAGVTQSPTHLIKTRGQQVTLRCSPKSGHDTVSWYQQALGQGPQFIFQYYEEEERQRGNFPDRFSGHQFPNYSSELNVNALLLGDSALYLCASTTGNQPQHFGDGTRLSIL.

This clone showed up just a few times. This chain links TRBV19 with TRBJ1-2; the match to TRBD1 covers 8 bases. The ends lost 7 bases at V and 3 bases at J; junction bases unmatched: 4. Germline V gene data show CDR1 as LNHDA and CDR2 as SQIVND (reference sequence). CDR3 length equals 13 residues. The CDR3 sequence is CASNDRGHYGYTF. In nucleotides, the CDR3 is TGTGCCAGTAATGACAGGGGTCACTATGGCTACACCTTC. Variable domain in full (rest from reference TRBV19 and TRBJ1-2): DGGITQSPKYLFRKEGQNVTLSCEQNLNHDAMYWYRQDPGQGLRLIYYSQIVNDFQKGDIAEGYSVSREKKESFPLTVTSAQKNPTAFYLCASNDRGHYGYTFGSGTRLTVV.

This rearrangement joins TRBV7-2 to TRBJ1-4; D unclear. The V gene's germline CDR1 is SGHTA and CDR2 FQGNSA. Trimming left V 5 bases short and J 7 bases short, with 14 bases between. The CDR3 extends over 14 amino acids. Written as DNA, the CDR3 is TGTGCCAGCAGCCTCTGGGGTCCGGGTGAAAAACTGTTTTTT. Protein: CASSLWGPGEKLFF.

This clone turned up a few times. The chain combines TRBV7-2 with TRBJ2-5, with 8 bases identical to TRBD2. The germline gives CDR1 SGHTA, CDR2 FQGNSA. The junction had 14 bases not matched to a gene; V was cut back by 5 bases and J by 9 bases. The CDR3 length is 15 residues. The CDR3 here is CASSPMTSVLEAQYF. The CDR3 region has the DNA TGTGCCAGCAGCCCCATGACTAGCGTCCTGGAGGCCCAGTACTTC.

This clone was counted between two and nine times. The chain carries TRBV11-2 and TRBJ2-1, with 10 bases that match TRBD2. The V gene end was trimmed by 5 bases and the J gene end by 4 bases; junction bases not matched to a gene: 11. The CDR3 is 17 amino acids. Germline values: CDR1 SGHAT, CDR2 FQNNGV. DNA for the CDR3: TGTGCCAGCAGCCGCCGGGTAGCGGGAGGATTATACAATGAGCAGTTCTTC. Encoded protein: CASSRRVAGGLYNEQFF.

In this sample, this clone turned up a few times. The V gene is TRBV27, the J gene TRBJ2-5, with TRBD2 as a possible D gene (5 bases). The CDR3 covers 15 residues. CDR1 and CDR2 (germline): MNHEY, SMNVEV (reference sequence). V lost 2 bases, J lost 5 bases, and 15 bases lay in between. The CDR3 spells CASSLRRLAGETQYF. The CDR3 DNA sequence: TGTGCCAGCAGTTTAAGAAGGCTAGCCGGCGAGACCCAGTACTTC.

The V and J genes are TRBV6-1 and TRBJ2-7, with D uncertain. Per the germline V gene, CDR1 is MNHNS and CDR2 is SASEGT. The CDR3 totals 14 residues. V was cut by 3 bases and J by 6 bases, with 15 bases left in between. The CDR3 spells CASSEYGITAEQYF. CDR3 bases: TGTGCCAGCAGTGAGTATGGGATAACTGCCGAGCAGTACTTC.

The V gene is TRBV28, the J gene TRBJ2-3, with 7 bases that match TRBD1. V was pared by 6 bases and J by 2 bases, with 8 bases of the junction left unmatched. CDR3 size: 15 residues. CDR1 MDHEN and CDR2 SYDVKM come from the germline V gene. CDR3 sequence: CASSRRTGDTDTQYF. The CDR3 DNA sequence: TGTGCCAGCAGCCGCCGGACAGGAGACACAGATACGCAGTATTTT.

This clone was counted a few times. The V call is TRBV25-1, the J call TRBJ2-7; D not certain. V was trimmed by 1 base and J by 0 bases, leaving 13 bases between them. Per germline, CDR1 MGHDK and CDR2 SYGVNS. This CDR3 has 16 amino acids. The CDR3 is CASSELGTTGSYEQYF. DNA for the CDR3: TGTGCCAGCAGTGAATTAGGTACTACGGGCTCCTACGAGCAGTACTTC.

The CDR3 here is CASSPFNPPGVGEAFF. CDR3 DNA sequence: TGTGCCAGCTCACCCTTCAATCCGCCGGGGGTGGGTGAAGCTTTCTTT. The J gene is TRBJ1-1, the V gene TRBV18, with D tentatively TRBD1 (5 bases). The V and J ends lost 3 bases and 7 bases respectively, with 21 bases between them. The CDR3 consists of 16 residues. Germline V lookup: CDR1 KGHSH, CDR2 LQKENI.

This clone was found a few times. This chain connects TRBV28 to TRBJ1-2; D not certain. Trimming stripped 6 bases from V and 3 bases from J, with 17 bases between. This CDR3 spans 15 amino acids. Germline V lookup: CDR1 MDHEN, CDR2 SYDVKM. The CDR3 reads CASSHLRTRYYGYTF. As DNA, the CDR3 is TGTGCCAGCAGCCATCTCCGAACCCGGTACTATGGCTACACCTTC.

V gene TRBV10-2 combines with J gene TRBJ1-5, with D hard to call. V lost 4 bases, J lost 4 bases, and 14 bases lay in between. From germline, CDR1 is WSHSY and CDR2 SAAADI. The CDR3 is 15 amino acids. For the CDR3, the DNA is TGCGCCAGCAGTGTTTTAGGCGCCGCGAATCAGCCCCAGCATTTT. Protein sequence: CASSVLGAANQPQHF.

The table lists this clone with a few counts. This sequence joins TRBV28 and TRBJ2-1, with 8 bases fitting TRBD2. Per the germline V gene, CDR1 is MDHEN and CDR2 is SYDVKM. Unmatched junction bases numbered 16, after V lost 6 bases and J lost 6 bases. The CDR3 consists of 17 residues. DNA of the CDR3: TGTGCCAGCAGGATACTAGCGCCCGGGAGGGCCACCAATGAGCAGTTCTTC. Residues: CASRILAPGRATNEQFF.

This clone was counted between two and nine times. Other DNA variants within this sample encode the same CDR3. The V and J genes are TRBV7-3 and TRBJ2-1, with TRBD2 matching over 16 bases. CDR3 size: 17 residues. J lost 2 bases, V lost 5 bases, and 3 bases had no gene match. Looked up from germline, CDR1 is SGHTA and CDR2 is FQGTGA. The CDR3 region is CASSGTSGRATYNEQFF. Written as DNA, the CDR3 is TGTGCCAGCAGCGGGACTAGCGGGAGGGCAACCTACAATGAGCAGTTCTTC.

This clone was detected ten times or more. The J gene is TRBJ2-1, the V gene TRBV2; 7 bases align to TRBD2. V was pared by 10 bases and J by 4 bases, with 16 bases of the junction left unmatched. Germline values: CDR1 SNHLY, CDR2 FYNNEI. The length of the CDR3 is 16 residues. CDR3 in DNA: TGTGCCACTGGGGGGGGAATCCCTCAAGCTTACAATGAGCAGTTCTTC. Encoded protein: CATGGGIPQAYNEQFF.

The J gene is TRBJ2-1, the V gene TRBV18, with D perhaps being TRBD1 or TRBD2 (6 bases each). From germline, CDR1 is KGHSH and CDR2 LQKENI. V was shortened by 5 bases and J by 7 bases, with 18 bases between the two germline ends. The length of the CDR3 is 15 residues. CDR3 residues: CASSRGNEGGNEQFF. The DNA of the CDR3 is TGTGCCAGCTCAAGGGGCAACGAGGGGGGAAATGAGCAGTTCTTC.

The gene calls are TRBV14 and TRBJ1-6; 8 bases align to TRBD1. J gave up 14 bases and V 4 bases, and 10 bases lay outside the gene matches. The CDR3 totals 14 residues. Germline V gene lookup returns CDR1 SGHDN and CDR2 FVKESK. The CDR3 sequence: CASSRGQGAQSLHF. In nucleotides, the CDR3 is TGTGCCAGCAGCCGCGGACAGGGAGCTCAATCCCTCCACTTT.

The chain uses TRBV29-1 and TRBJ2-1; a possible D gene is TRBD2 (5 bases). The CDR3 extends over 12 amino acids. The germline V gene has CDR1 SQVTM and CDR2 ANQGSEA. V lost 8 bases to trimming and J lost 3 bases, with 11 bases between them. Written as DNA, the CDR3 is TGCAGCATCACGAGGGACTACAATGAGCAGTTCTTC. Translation: CSITRDYNEQFF.

Concerning this clone: Other DNA sequences in this specimen translate into the identical CDR3. This rearrangement joins TRBV7-2 to TRBJ2-3, with D unresolved. CDR1 is SGHTA and CDR2 is FQGNSA in the germline V gene. The CDR3 totals 13 residues. The ends were cut back, 5 bases at V and 2 bases at J, with 8 bases in the middle. CDR3 DNA: TGTGCCAGCAGCCCATCATACACAGATACGCAGTATTTT. Its protein product is CASSPSYTDTQYF.

This clone was observed many times. V usage is TRBV7-3 and J usage is TRBJ2-6; no reliable D call. The CDR3 is 17 residues long. CDR1 is SGHTA and CDR2 is FQGTGA in the germline V gene. V was pared by 2 bases and J by 0 bases, with 11 bases between. CDR3 nucleotide sequence: TGTGCCAGCAGCTTAGTTGGAATTAGCTCTGGGGCCAACGTCCTGACTTTC. Translating it yields CASSLVGISSGANVLTF.

In this sample, this clone turned up a few times. The CDR3 sequence: CASGLGGNTQYF. CDR3 in DNA: TGTGCTAGTGGTCTCGGGGGAAATACGCAGTATTTT. The gene calls are TRBV12-5 and TRBJ2-3; TRBD2 might be the D (6 bases). The V gene lost 5 bases and the J gene lost 7 bases, with 10 bases spanning the gap. The CDR3 is 12 amino acids. CDR1 is LGHNT and CDR2 is FRNRAP in the germline V gene.

The rearrangement uses TRBV4-2 and TRBJ2-7; D may be TRBD2 (6 bases). V was shortened by 0 bases and J by 0 bases, with 12 bases between the two germline ends. The germline CDR1 and CDR2 sequences are LGHNA and YNFKEQ. The CDR3 totals 16 residues. The CDR3 sequence: CASSQDSSESSYEQYF. The DNA of the CDR3 is TGTGCCAGCAGCCAAGATTCTAGCGAATCCTCCTACGAGCAGTACTTC.

The rearrangement links TRBV4-2 to TRBJ1-2; a weak D match, TRBD1 (5 bases). The CDR3 consists of 16 residues. The ends were cut back, 0 bases at V and 6 bases at J, with 17 bases in the middle. Germline-derived CDR1 and CDR2 are LGHNA and YNFKEQ. The CDR3: CASSQDLRQTSDGYTF. The CDR3 DNA is TGTGCCAGCAGCCAAGATCTCAGACAGACCAGCGATGGCTACACCTTC.